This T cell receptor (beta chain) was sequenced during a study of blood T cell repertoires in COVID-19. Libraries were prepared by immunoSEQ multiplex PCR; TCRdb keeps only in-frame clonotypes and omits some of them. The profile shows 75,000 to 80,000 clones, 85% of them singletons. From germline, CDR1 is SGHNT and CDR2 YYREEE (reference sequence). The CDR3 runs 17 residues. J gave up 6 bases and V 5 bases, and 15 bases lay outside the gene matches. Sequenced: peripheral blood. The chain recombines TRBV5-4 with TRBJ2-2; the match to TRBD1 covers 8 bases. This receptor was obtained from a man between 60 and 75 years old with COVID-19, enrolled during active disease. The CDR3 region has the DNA TGTGCCAGCAGACTGGACAGGGAGCGGATGGGGGCCGGGGAGCTGTTTTTT. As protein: CASRLDRERMGAGELFF.